This T cell receptor beta chain emerged from a study of blood T cells in healthy people across ages. Study observations and caveats: Both naive CD4+ cell counts and diversity were greater in long-lived donors than in aged donors. Getting older went along with TCR beta diversity per million T cells dropping roughly linearly. Any conclusive comparison of naive versus antigen-experienced cells was prevented by using unsorted PBMCs.

Ten or more counts support this clonotype. What it binds is not known. Looked up from germline, CDR1 is SGHTA and CDR2 is FQGTGA. With V trimmed by 5 bases and J by 8 bases, 9 bases remained unmatched. CDR3 length: 15 residues. A J-beta primer mix and a sample-barcoded 5' primer were used in a second PCR of about 7 to 12 cycles. TCRdb analysed the 5' RACE reads with MiXCR anew, one entry per CDR3 protein. The sample contains 600,000 or so distinct CDR3 sequences, about 30% of which appear only once. Donor samples were obtained from healthy Caucasian individuals from Russia, aged 6 to 90. This TCR was sampled from a woman of 80 years or more in good health. The sequenced material came from blood. V and J are TRBV7-3 and TRBJ2-1; 10 positions agree with TRBD2. This CDR3 is CASSVSGGGRDEQFF. CDR3 nucleotides: TGTGCCAGCAGCGTAAGCGGGGGGGGACGGGATGAGCAGTTCTTC.